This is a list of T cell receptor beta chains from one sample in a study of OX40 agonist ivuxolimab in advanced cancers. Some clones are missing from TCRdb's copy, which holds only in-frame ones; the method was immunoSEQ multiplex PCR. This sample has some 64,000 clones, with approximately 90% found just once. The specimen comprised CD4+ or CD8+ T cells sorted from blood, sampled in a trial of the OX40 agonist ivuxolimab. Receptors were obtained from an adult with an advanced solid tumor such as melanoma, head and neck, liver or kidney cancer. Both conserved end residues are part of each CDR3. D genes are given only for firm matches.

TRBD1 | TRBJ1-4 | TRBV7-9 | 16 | CASSLGTGTGTEKLFF
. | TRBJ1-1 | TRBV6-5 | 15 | CASIGLGGQDTEAFF
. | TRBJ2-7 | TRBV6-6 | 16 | CASSYSFRQSSYEQYF
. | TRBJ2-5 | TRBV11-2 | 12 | CASSLLAETQYF
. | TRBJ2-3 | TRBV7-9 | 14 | CASSRGFSTDTQYF
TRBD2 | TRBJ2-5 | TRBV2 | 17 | CASSERTSGRGLETQYF
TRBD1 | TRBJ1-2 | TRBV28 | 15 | CASSSQGAEDYGYTF
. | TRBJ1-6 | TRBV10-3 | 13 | CASRDTYNSPLHF
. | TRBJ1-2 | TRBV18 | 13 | CASSPDLDYGYTF
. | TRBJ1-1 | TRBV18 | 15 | CASSPRGRGFTEAFF
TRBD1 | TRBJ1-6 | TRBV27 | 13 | CASSWDRWSPLHF
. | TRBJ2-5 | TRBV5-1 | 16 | CASSLGDSRAGETQYF
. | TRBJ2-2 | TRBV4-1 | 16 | CASSPPGWSNTGELFF
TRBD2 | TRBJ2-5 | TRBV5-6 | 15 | CASSGLAETEETQYF
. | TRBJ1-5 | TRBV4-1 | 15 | CASSQEGNSNQPQHF
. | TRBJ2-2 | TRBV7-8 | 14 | CASTRTENTGELFF
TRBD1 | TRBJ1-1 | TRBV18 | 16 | CASSRSGGAGNTEAFF
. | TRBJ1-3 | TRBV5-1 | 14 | CASSFQGSGNTIYF
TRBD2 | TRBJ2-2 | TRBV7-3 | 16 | CASSAVAGGNTGELFF
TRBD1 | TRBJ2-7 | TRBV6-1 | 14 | CASTTGSVIYEQYF
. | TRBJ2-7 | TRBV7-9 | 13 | CASSSAGVDEQYF
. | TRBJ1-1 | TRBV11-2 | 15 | CASSPRNDMNTEAFF
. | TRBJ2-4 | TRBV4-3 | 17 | CASSPARTELAKNIQYF
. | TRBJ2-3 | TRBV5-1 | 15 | CASSPTERVTDTQYF
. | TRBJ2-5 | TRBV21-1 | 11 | CASKPVKTQYF
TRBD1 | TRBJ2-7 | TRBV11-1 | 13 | CASSRDSSYEQYF
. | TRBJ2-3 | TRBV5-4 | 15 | CASSFQGGLTDTQYF
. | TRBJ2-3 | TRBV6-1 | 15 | CASSQGSPSTDTQYF
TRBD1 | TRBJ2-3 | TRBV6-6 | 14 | CASSYQGAEDTQYF